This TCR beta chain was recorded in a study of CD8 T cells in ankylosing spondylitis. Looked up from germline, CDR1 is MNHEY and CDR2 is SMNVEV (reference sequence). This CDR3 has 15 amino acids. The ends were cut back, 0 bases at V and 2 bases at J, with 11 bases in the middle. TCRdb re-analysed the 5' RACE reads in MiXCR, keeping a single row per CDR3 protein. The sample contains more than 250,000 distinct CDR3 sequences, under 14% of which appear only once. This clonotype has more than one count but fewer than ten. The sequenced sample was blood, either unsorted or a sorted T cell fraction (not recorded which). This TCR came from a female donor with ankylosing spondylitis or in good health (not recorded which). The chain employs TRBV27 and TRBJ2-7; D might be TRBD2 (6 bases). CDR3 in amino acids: CASSLSGTLPYEQYF. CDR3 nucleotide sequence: TGTGCCAGCAGTTTATCGGGGACTTTACCCTACGAGCAGTACTTC.